These 5 T cell receptor beta chains originate from one sample sequenced in a study of shared clonotypes between healthy human individuals. Some clones are missing from TCRdb's copy, which holds only in-frame ones; the method was immunoSEQ multiplex PCR. The sample has about 1 million clones, approximately 68% seen once. Sample: memory CD4+ T cells sorted from blood. Described subset: CD45RA-negative fraction. The receptors stem from a young man in good health.

This chain uses TRBV15 with TRBJ2-1, with D possibly matching TRBD2 (6 bases). V lost 5 bases, J lost 15 bases, and 20 bases lay in between. The length of the CDR3 is 13 residues. Per the germline V gene, CDR1 is LNHNV and CDR2 is YYDKDF (reference sequence). CDR3 coding DNA: TGTGCCACCAGCCTAGCGCCGGGCTTACCCCGGTTCTTC. It translates to CATSLAPGLPRFF. The full variable domain, with the rest looked up from reference TRBV15 and TRBJ2-1, is DAMVIQNPRYQVTQFGKPVTLSCSQTLNHNVMYWYQQKSSQAPKLLFHYYDKDFNNEADTPDNFQSRRPNTSFCFLDIRSPGLGDTAMYLCATSLAPGLPRFFGPGTRLTVL.

The chain joins TRBV30 to TRBJ1-2; D unresolved. This CDR3 is 12 amino acids long. Germline V gene lookup returns CDR1 GTSNPN and CDR2 SVGIG (reference sequence). V was pared by 4 bases and J by 4 bases, with 10 bases between. CDR3 residues: CAWKGQSYGYTF. The CDR3 nucleotides read TGTGCCTGGAAAGGGCAGAGCTATGGCTACACCTTC.

V and J are TRBV5-8 and TRBJ1-1; D uncertain. The CDR3 runs to 15 residues. Trimming removed 0 bases from V and 1 base from J, with 10 bases in between. In germline, CDR1 is SGHTS, CDR2 YDEGEE. The CDR3 region is CASSLGDKTNTEAFF. The CDR3, as DNA: TGTGCCAGCAGCTTGGGAGACAAGACGAACACTGAAGCTTTCTTT. The variable domain in full, completed from reference TRBV5-8 and TRBJ1-1, reads EAGVTQSPTHLIKTRGQQATLRCSPISGHTSVYWYQQALGLGLQFLLWYDEGEERNRGNFPPRFSGRQFPNYSSELNVNALELEDSALYLCASSLGDKTNTEAFFGQGTRLTVV.

There are many counts of this clone. This chain joins TRBV5-6 and TRBJ2-3; D remains unclear. Germline values: CDR1 SGHDT, CDR2 YYEEEE. V was trimmed by 5 bases and J by 0 bases, leaving 10 bases between them. There are 14 residues in the CDR3. This CDR3 is CASSRPSSTDTQYF. In DNA form, the CDR3 reads TGTGCCAGCAGTCGCCCCTCGAGCACAGATACGCAGTATTTT. Based on the CDR3 plus reference TRBV5-6 and TRBJ2-3, the full variable domain is DAGVTQSPTHLIKTRGQQVTLRCSPKSGHDTVSWYQQALGQGPQFIFQYYEEEERQRGNFPDRFSGHQFPNYSSELNVNALLLGDSALYLCASSRPSSTDTQYFGPGTRLTVL.

The gene calls are TRBV27 and TRBJ2-7, with 8 bases identical to TRBD1. This CDR3 is built from 13 residues. Germline V gives CDR1 MNHEY, CDR2 SMNVEV (reference sequence). V lost 5 bases and J lost 6; bases outside the gene matches: 6. As DNA, the CDR3 is TGTGCCAGCAGTAGAACCGGGACAGGCGAGCAGTACTTC. This encodes CASSRTGTGEQYF.